Given below is one TCR beta chain in context. No antigen is known for it. The sample originates from a study of Ad26.COV2.S vaccination and SARS-CoV-2 variants. Study as a whole: Trial arm assignment for the donor was COV1001 Ad26.COV2.S. Study outcomes and limitations: After vaccination, substantial breadth of spike-specific CD8+ and CD4+ responses was reported.

The treatment: about 20 received Ad26.COV2.S at low or high dose, single or two shots; about five received placebo; per-sample allocation not given. Sampling occurred on day 63 after the first vaccine or placebo injection. Germline V lookup: CDR1 MNHEY, CDR2 SVGAGI. The CDR3 is 14 amino acids. The ends lost 5 bases at V and 8 bases at J; junction bases unmatched: 11. Repertoires were generated with immunoSEQ multiplex PCR, while TCRdb's copy carries only in-frame clones and drops some. The repertoire holds approximately 280,000 clones, with 87% as singletons. The sequence derives from a person between 18 and 59 years old who received the Ad26.COV2.S COVID-19 vaccine or a placebo. The chain combines TRBV6-5 with TRBJ1-1; 7 bases are shared with TRBD1. The sequencing here drew on peripheral blood, taken in a trial of Ad26.COV2.S vaccine versus placebo. In nucleotides, the CDR3 is TGTGCCAGCAGTAGACAGGGCGGGACACTGGAAGCTTTCTTT. Amino acids: CASSRQGGTLEAFF.